This T cell receptor beta chain was captured in a study of somatic mutations in cytotoxic T cells in rheumatoid arthritis. V was cut by 1 base and J by 8 bases, with 14 bases left in between. The CDR3 length is 14 residues. The germline V gene encodes CDR1 SGHVS and CDR2 FQNEAQ. The assay was immunoSEQ multiplex PCR, and TCRdb's table has in-frame clones only and misses some. The sample has roughly 3,500 clones; approximately 83% are singletons. The sample consisted of CD8+ T cells sorted from blood. J is TRBJ1-2 and V is TRBV7-8; D unclear. The TCR originated in a man aged 50 to 60 with rheumatoid arthritis. CDR3 in amino acids: CASSLERGHWGYTF. The DNA of the CDR3 is TGTGCCAGCAGCTTAGAACGGGGTCATTGGGGCTACACCTTC.